Listed below are T cell receptor beta chains from one sample, sequenced in a study of beta chain features in type 1 diabetes. TCRdb's table, derived via immunoSEQ multiplex PCR, lists solely in-frame clones and lacks some. The table shows 250,000 or so clones, with around 21% occurring only once. The sample comprised naive CD4+ T cells from blood. The source is a woman between 35 and 50 years old with type 1 diabetes. Both conserved end residues are part of each CDR3. A D gene is named only where the DNA matches it firmly. Size values are once, few and many counts, or a class for expanded clones, and some rows have none.

d_call j_call clone_size v_call cdr3_nt cdr3_aa
- TRBJ1-1 - TRBV25-1 TGTGCCAGCATAAGGGGGTTGGGCACTGAAGCTTTCTTT CASIRGLGTEAFF
- TRBJ2-5 few TRBV2 TGTGCCAGCAGTGATTCCCCTGAAGAGACCCAGTACTTC CASSDSPEETQYF
TRBD1 TRBJ2-7 - TRBV7-2 TGTGCCAGCAGCACCCTTCCGGGACAGTTCTACGAGCAGTACTTC CASSTLPGQFYEQYF
- TRBJ1-5 few TRBV9 TGTGCCAGCAGCGTAGGACCGGCCGGGGGTCAGCCCCAGCATTTT CASSVGPAGGQPQHF
- TRBJ2-7 - TRBV28 TGTGCCAGCAACTTGGGGGGATCGGGCTACGAGCAGTACTTC CASNLGGSGYEQYF
- TRBJ2-1 few TRBV27 TGTGCCAGCAGTTTCGGGGGAGTGACAAGCTCCTACAATGAGCAGTTCTTC CASSFGGVTSSYNEQFF
TRBD1 TRBJ2-1 - TRBV28 TGTGCCAGCAGTCCGAGGATAAAGGGACAGGGGTACCACAATGAGCAGTTCTTC CASSPRIKGQGYHNEQFF
TRBD1 TRBJ2-3 - TRBV9 TGTGCCAGCAGCGTAGCGGTAGGGACAGGGTGGGATACGCAGTATTTT CASSVAVGTGWDTQYF
- TRBJ2-2 few TRBV28 TGTGCCAGCACCCGCAGGGGCGGGGGGGAGCTGTTTTTT CASTRRGGGELFF
- TRBJ1-5 few TRBV15 TGTGCCACCAGAGAGGGGGTGGAACAGCCCCAGCATTTT CATREGVEQPQHF
- TRBJ1-4 - TRBV30 TGTGCCTGGAGTCCGGGGGTGTCTGAAAAACTGTTTTTT CAWSPGVSEKLFF
TRBD2 TRBJ2-1 - TRBV6-4 TGTGCCAGCAGTGCCCTGGGACTAGCGAACTACAATGAGCAGTTCTTC CASSALGLANYNEQFF
- TRBJ2-3 - TRBV14 TGTGCCAGCAGCCAAGGCGTACCCCCCACAGATACGCAGTATTTT CASSQGVPPTDTQYF
TRBD1 TRBJ1-6 - TRBV7-9 TGTGCCAGCAGCACGGGACAGACCCTCCACTTT CASSTGQTLHF
- TRBJ2-6 - TRBV27 TGTGCCAGCAGAAGGGACATCTCTGGGGCCAACGTCCTGACTTTC CASRRDISGANVLTF
- TRBJ1-5 few TRBV15 TGTGCCACCAGCAGAGCCGATTACAGGGAGCCCCAGCATTTT CATSRADYREPQHF
- TRBJ1-3 - TRBV9 TGTGCCAGCAGCTTACAGGCTGCAGGAAACACCATATATTTT CASSLQAAGNTIYF
TRBD2 TRBJ2-1 few TRBV9 TGTGCCAGCAGCCGTCCCGGGACTAGCGGATACAATGAGCAGTTCTTC CASSRPGTSGYNEQFF
TRBD1 TRBJ1-2 - TRBV18 TGTGCCAGCTCACCCGCGGGACAGTCTAACTATGGCTACACCTTC CASSPAGQSNYGYTF
TRBD2 TRBJ2-3 - TRBV15 TGTGCCACCAGCAGAGATTCCATCGGACTAGCGGGTAACACAGATACGCAGTATTTT CATSRDSIGLAGNTDTQYF
- TRBJ2-7 few TRBV28 TGTGCCAGCAGCACTATCTCCTACGAGCAGTACTTC CASSTISYEQYF
TRBD1 TRBJ2-3 few TRBV6-6 TGTGCCAGCGTGCGGGACAGGGGCACAGATACGCAGTATTTT CASVRDRGTDTQYF
- TRBJ1-5 - TRBV7-2 TGTGCCAGCAGCTTAGACGGCGAGGATCAGCCCCAGCATTTT CASSLDGEDQPQHF
TRBD1 TRBJ1-2 few TRBV28 TGTGCCAGCAGTTCCGAACAGGGGGTTTATGGCTACACCTTC CASSSEQGVYGYTF
TRBD2 TRBJ2-4 few TRBV28 TGTGCCAGCAGTTTCTCAGCGGGAGCGGGGTACATTCAGTACTTC CASSFSAGAGYIQYF
TRBD1 TRBJ1-5 few TRBV30 TGTGCCTGGAGTGCAGACAGGGGTGGGAATCAGCCCCAGCATTTT CAWSADRGGNQPQHF
- TRBJ1-2 few TRBV5-1 TGCGCCAGCAGCTCCGGGACAACCTATGGCTACACCTTC CASSSGTTYGYTF
- TRBJ1-1 few TRBV18 TGTGCCAGCTCACCAGGGCAGGGGAACACTGAAGCTTTCTTT CASSPGQGNTEAFF
TRBD1 TRBJ1-2 few TRBV29-1 TGCAGCGTTGAAGGGACAGGGGTACGTGGCTACACCTTC CSVEGTGVRGYTF
- TRBJ2-7 - TRBV11-3 TGTGCCAGCAGCTTGAACGGCTACGAGCAGTACTTC CASSLNGYEQYF
TRBD1 TRBJ1-6 few TRBV5-1 TGCGCCAGTAGGACAGGGAATAATTCACCCCTCCACTTT CASRTGNNSPLHF
TRBD1 TRBJ2-1 few TRBV7-2 TGTGCCAGCAGTCTAATGGGCAGGGGGAGCAATGAGCAGTTCTTC CASSLMGRGSNEQFF
- TRBJ2-7 few TRBV27 TGTGCCAGCAGAAGAGGACAGAACTACGAGCAGTACTTC CASRRGQNYEQYF
- TRBJ1-1 once TRBV19 TGTGCCAGTACCTCAGGGGACCCTGCCACTGAAGCTTTCTTT CASTSGDPATEAFF
TRBD1 TRBJ1-1 few TRBV19 TGTGCCAGTTACAGGGGGCAAGATTGGACTGAAGCTTTCTTT CASYRGQDWTEAFF
TRBD2 TRBJ2-7 - TRBV7-2 TGTGCCAGCCGCGCTAGCGGGGGGACTCAACGGGAGCAGTACTTC CASRASGGTQREQYF
- TRBJ1-1 - TRBV25-1 TGTGCCAGCAGTCCACAAGGCAGGGGTGGGAACACTGAAGCTTTCTTT CASSPQGRGGNTEAFF
TRBD2 TRBJ2-1 - TRBV7-2 TGTGCCAGCAGCTGGACTAGCGGGATCTACAATGAGCAGTTCTTC CASSWTSGIYNEQFF
- TRBJ2-1 - TRBV11-2 TGTGCCAGCAGCTTAGGCTATGGCGGTGAGCAGTTCTTC CASSLGYGGEQFF
- TRBJ1-4 - TRBV28 TGTGCCAGCAGTTCCTCGTACTCAACTAATGAAAAACTGTTTTTT CASSSSYSTNEKLFF
TRBD1 TRBJ2-3 - TRBV5-1 TGCGCCAGCAGCTCGGGACAGGGAACAGATACGCAGTATTTT CASSSGQGTDTQYF
- TRBJ2-3 - TRBV11-2 TGTGCCAGCAGCCCCGTGCCGGGATCGGGCACAGATACGCAGTATTTT CASSPVPGSGTDTQYF
TRBD1 TRBJ1-2 - TRBV7-9 TGTGCCAGCAGCGCCACCCGACAGGGGACAGCTAACTATGGCTACACCTTC CASSATRQGTANYGYTF
TRBD1 TRBJ1-2 few TRBV30 TGTGCCTGGGGACAGGATTCGTATGGCTACACCTTC CAWGQDSYGYTF
TRBD1 TRBJ1-1 - TRBV29-1 TGCAGCGTTAGACAGGGGGCGAACACTGAAGCTTTCTTT CSVRQGANTEAFF
TRBD1 TRBJ1-1 - TRBV29-1 TGCAGCGTTGAAGGGGACAGGGATACTGAAGCTTTCTTT CSVEGDRDTEAFF
TRBD1 TRBJ1-1 - TRBV7-9 TGTGCCAGCAGCTTAGCCACAGGGGACGCTTTCTTT CASSLATGDAFF
TRBD1 TRBJ2-2 few TRBV28 TGTGCCAGCAGTTCAGAGGGGGCCTCGAACACCGGGGAGCTGTTTTTT CASSSEGASNTGELFF
TRBD2 TRBJ2-7 few TRBV28 TGTGCCACCTGGACTAGCCGCTACGAGCAGTACTTC CATWTSRYEQYF
- TRBJ1-2 few TRBV7-2 TGTGCCAGCAGCTTAAACGGAGCTAACTATGGCTACACCTTC CASSLNGANYGYTF
- TRBJ2-1 few TRBV4-2 TGTGCCAGCAGCCAAGAGGGAGATAGCGGATCCGCTGAGCAGTTCTTC CASSQEGDSGSAEQFF
- TRBJ1-4 - TRBV9 TGTGCCAGCAGCCCGGTTGTTAATGAAAAACTGTTTTTT CASSPVVNEKLFF
- TRBJ2-3 - TRBV6-5 TGTGCCAGCAGGGGGGACACATTGGCAGATACGCAGTATTTT CASRGDTLADTQYF
TRBD2 TRBJ2-7 few TRBV29-1 TGCAGCGTTGGCGGGGGTACCTACGAGCAGTACTTC CSVGGGTYEQYF
TRBD1 TRBJ2-7 few TRBV5-1 TGCGCCAGCAGCTCGACAGGGGACGGTTACGAGCAGTACTTC CASSSTGDGYEQYF
- TRBJ1-2 - TRBV4-2 TGTGCCAGCAGCCAAGAGGGCATAGACTATGGCTACACCTTC CASSQEGIDYGYTF
TRBD2 TRBJ2-7 few TRBV23-1 TGCGCCAGCTCCCCTACCGGAGGGCGGGGGGCAGGAAACGAGCAGTACTTC CASSPTGGRGAGNEQYF
TRBD1 TRBJ2-5 - TRBV9 TGTGCCAGCAGCGACCCCCGACAGGGCGTAGCGGAGACCCAGTACTTC CASSDPRQGVAETQYF
TRBD2 TRBJ2-1 - TRBV4-2 TGTGCCAGCAGCCAAGGTGGGGGACTAGCGGTCTACAATGAGCAGTTCTTC CASSQGGGLAVYNEQFF
TRBD2 TRBJ2-1 - TRBV9 TGTGCCAGCAGCCCGCAGACTAGCGGGTTTGTTAATGAGCAGTTCTTC CASSPQTSGFVNEQFF